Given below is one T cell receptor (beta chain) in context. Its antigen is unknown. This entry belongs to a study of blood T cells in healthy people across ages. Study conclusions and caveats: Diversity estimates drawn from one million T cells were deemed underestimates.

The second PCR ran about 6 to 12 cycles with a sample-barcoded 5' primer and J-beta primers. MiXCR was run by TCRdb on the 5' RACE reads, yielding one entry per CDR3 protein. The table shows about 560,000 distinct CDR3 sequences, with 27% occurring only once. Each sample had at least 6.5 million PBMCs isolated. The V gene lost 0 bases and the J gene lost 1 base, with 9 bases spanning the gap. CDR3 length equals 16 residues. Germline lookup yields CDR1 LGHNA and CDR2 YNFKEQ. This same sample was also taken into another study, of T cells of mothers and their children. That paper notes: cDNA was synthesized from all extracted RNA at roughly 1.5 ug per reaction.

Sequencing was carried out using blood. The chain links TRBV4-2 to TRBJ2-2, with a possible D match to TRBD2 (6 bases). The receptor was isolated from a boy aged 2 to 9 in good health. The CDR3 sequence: CASSQDVGGNTGELFF. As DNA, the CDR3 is TGTGCCAGCAGCCAAGACGTCGGGGGGAACACCGGGGAGCTGTTTTTT.